This passage covers 9 T cell receptor beta chains from one sample sequenced in a study of T cell changes during pregnancy in multiple sclerosis. Generated by immunoSEQ multiplex PCR, the TCRdb table keeps only in-frame clones and is missing some. The table records more than 45,000 clones, roughly 93% of them present only once. The input for sequencing was CD8+ T cells from peripheral blood mononuclear cells, taken in the second trimester of pregnancy. The receptors derive from a female donor with multiple sclerosis, enrolled in a pregnancy study.

V usage is TRBV27 and J usage is TRBJ2-1, with 11 bases that match TRBD2. Germline values: CDR1 MNHEY, CDR2 SMNVEV (reference sequence). CDR3 size: 14 residues. With 8 bases clipped from V and 6 bases from J, the junction kept 6 bases outside the gene matches. Here the CDR3 DNA reads TGTGCCAGCGGTACTAGCGGGAGTAGCAATGAGCAGTTCTTC. Its protein is CASGTSGSSNEQFF.

The chain has TRBV7-2 and TRBJ2-7; 7 bases fit TRBD2. The CDR3 loop spans 16 amino acids. In germline, CDR1 is SGHTA, CDR2 FQGNSA. V lost 8 bases, J lost 1 base, and 14 bases stayed unmatched. CDR3 sequence: CASGAPRDYPSYEQYF. The CDR3 bases are TGTGCCAGCGGGGCCCCGCGGGACTACCCGTCCTACGAGCAGTACTTC.

The rearrangement uses TRBV4-1 and TRBJ1-1; D ambiguous. This CDR3 spans 13 amino acids. Germline values: CDR1 MGHRA, CDR2 YSYEKL. Trimming removed 3 bases from V and 8 bases from J, with 13 bases in between. Here the CDR3 DNA reads TGCGCCAGCAGCCAGGGAGAGTTGAACGAAGCTTTCTTT. This gives the protein CASSQGELNEAFF.

V is TRBV10-1 and J is TRBJ2-5; D unresolved. The CDR3 is made up of 12 amino acids. Germline CDR1 reads WNHNN; CDR2 reads SYGVQD (reference sequence). The V end was cut by 3 bases, the J end by 0 bases, with 2 bases between. The CDR3 DNA follows: TGCGCCAGCAGTGACAACCAAGAGACCCAGTACTTC. Its translation: CASSDNQETQYF.

CDR3 protein: CASGLGTGAFGYTF. The CDR3 region has the DNA TGTGCTAGTGGTCTGGGGACAGGGGCTTTTGGCTACACCTTC. The chain couples TRBV12-5 to TRBJ1-2, with 10 bases matching TRBD1. The V and J ends lost 5 bases and 7 bases, in that order; junction bases with no gene match: 7. The CDR3 loop spans 14 amino acids. In germline, CDR1 is LGHNT, CDR2 FRNRAP.

The V and J genes are TRBV5-4 and TRBJ2-2; 14 bases agree with TRBD2. The CDR3 spans 16 residues. Germline V CDR1 and CDR2: SGHNT, YYREEE (reference sequence). V dropped 4 bases and J dropped 10; count of bases not matched to a gene: 9. The CDR3 bases are TGTGCCAGCAGCCTGAGGGGACTAGCGGGAGTTGAGGAGCTGTTTTTT. Its protein product is CASSLRGLAGVEELFF. The complete variable domain, with remaining parts taken from reference TRBV5-4 and TRBJ2-2, reads ETGVTQSPTHLIKTRGQQVTLRCSSQSGHNTVSWYQQALGQGPQFIFQYYREEENGRGNFPPRFSGLQFPNYSSELNVNALELDDSALYLCASSLRGLAGVEELFFGEGSRLTVL.

J is TRBJ2-1 and V is TRBV27, with TRBD2 as a possible D gene (6 bases). Germline V gives CDR1 MNHEY, CDR2 SMNVEV (reference sequence). This CDR3 spans 13 amino acids. V was pared by 0 bases and J by 8 bases, with 8 bases between. CDR3 nucleotides: TGTGCCAGCAGTTTATCCCCGGGGGATGAGCAGTTCTTC. It is translated as CASSLSPGDEQFF.

The chain links TRBV13 to TRBJ1-1; the match to TRBD1 covers 7 bases. Losses at the gene ends were 5 bases for V and 3 bases for J; bases not matched to a gene: 9. Germline V gives CDR1 PRHDT, CDR2 FYEKMQ (reference sequence). The CDR3 sequence is 15 residues long. The CDR3 spells CASSPSTTGDTEAFF. CDR3 sequence (DNA): TGTGCCAGCAGCCCATCAACTACAGGGGACACTGAAGCTTTCTTT.

The rearrangement uses TRBV27 and TRBJ2-1; 7 bases match TRBD1. The germline CDR1 and CDR2 sequences are MNHEY and SMNVEV (reference sequence). Trimming cost V 0 bases and J 4 bases; bases outside gene matches: 3. This CDR3 region has 15 residues. CDR3 sequence: CASSLSVQGYNEQFF. The CDR3 nucleotides read TGTGCCAGCAGTTTATCAGTACAGGGGTACAATGAGCAGTTCTTC.